What follows are 17 T cell receptor beta chains derived from one specimen sequenced in a study of blood T cells in healthy people across ages. For the second PCR, which ran for about 6 to 11 cycles, a sample-barcoded 5' primer and a J-beta primer mix were used. TCRdb re-called the 5' RACE reads through MiXCR, storing one row per CDR3 protein. Among 1.5 million to 2 million distinct CDR3 sequences listed, about 50% were seen once. Sequencing was done on a sample of blood. The receptors were gathered from a woman between 35 and 50 years old in good health.

This clonotype has only a few counts. The rearrangement joins TRBV24-1 to TRBJ2-1; tentatively, D is TRBD1 or TRBD2 (7 bases each). Germline assignment: CDR1 KGHDR and CDR2 SFDVKD. CDR3 length: 16 residues. V gave up 4 bases and J gave up 0 bases, with 12 bases separating them. CDR3 in DNA: TGTGCCACCAGTGAGCCAGGGGGGGGCTCCTACAATGAGCAGTTCTTC. Translation: CATSEPGGGSYNEQFF.

This clonotype was recorded a few times. The rearrangement joins TRBV27 to TRBJ2-3; TRBD2 matches 9 bases. CDR1 and CDR2 (germline): MNHEY, SMNVEV (reference sequence). The V gene end was trimmed by 4 bases and the J gene end by 4 bases; junction bases not matched to a gene: 6. The CDR3 sequence is 15 residues long. This chain's CDR3 is CASSSPRGGADTQYF. The CDR3 nucleotides read TGTGCCAGCAGTTCCCCGCGGGGGGGTGCAGATACGCAGTATTTT.

The gene calls are TRBV13 and TRBJ2-7; perhaps TRBD2 as D (5 bases). CDR3 length equals 13 residues. The V gene's germline CDR1 is PRHDT and CDR2 FYEKMQ (reference sequence). Trimming cost V 3 bases and J 3 bases, with 9 bases left between them. CDR3 amino acids: CASSFADYYEQYF. The CDR3 DNA follows: TGTGCCAGCAGCTTTGCAGACTACTACGAGCAGTACTTC.

To note about this clonotype: The junction does not match germline at one end; this may be a read error. V and J are TRBV7-9 and TRBJ2-6; no definite D call. This CDR3 contains 16 residues. CDR1 is SEHNR and CDR2 is FQNEAQ in the germline V gene (reference sequence). CDR3 sequence reads: CASSLDAVSGANVLTF. Written as DNA, the CDR3 is TGTGCTAGCAGCTTAGATGCCGTCTCTGGGGCCAACGTCCTGACTTTC. Variable domain in full (rest from reference TRBV7-9 and TRBJ2-6): DTGVSQNPRHKITKRGQNVTFRCDPISEHNRLYWYRQTLGQGPEFLTYFQNEAQLEKSRLLSDRFSAERPKGSFSTLEIQRTEQGDSAMYLCASSLDAVSGANVLTFGAGSRLTVL.

On this clonotype itself: Germline and junction disagree at one end, which may indicate a read error. The rearrangement uses TRBV7-2 and TRBJ2-6, with a tentative D call TRBD1 (6 bases). Germline lookup yields CDR1 SGHTA and CDR2 FQGNSA. The length of the CDR3 is 15 residues. This CDR3 is CASSIGGPGANVLIF. The CDR3 DNA sequence: TGTGCCAGCAGTATAGGGGGTCCTGGGGCCAACGTCCTGATTTTC.

This clonotype has more than one count but fewer than ten. This chain uses TRBV9 with TRBJ2-1; D may match TRBD1 or TRBD2 (5 bases each). The CDR3 sequence is 16 residues long. V was pared by 0 bases and J by 3 bases, with 13 bases between. Germline CDR1 and CDR2: SGDLS and YYNGEE. In DNA form, the CDR3 reads TGTGCCAGCAGCGTAGTATCGGGGCTAGGCTACAATGAGCAGTTCTTC. Protein sequence: CASSVVSGLGYNEQFF.

V is TRBV5-1 and J is TRBJ2-3, with D possibly being TRBD2 (6 bases). CDR1 SGHRS and CDR2 YFSETQ come from the germline V gene. The V end was cut by 4 bases, the J end by 8 bases, with 17 bases between. The CDR3 is 14 amino acids. The CDR3 region has the DNA TGCGCCAGCAGCCCCTCCCCGACGACTAGTACGCAGTATTTT. Protein sequence: CASSPSPTTSTQYF.

This clonotype was counted at least ten times. The chain carries TRBV7-2 and TRBJ2-7; D is ambiguous. Germline CDR1 SGHTA, CDR2 FQGNSA. This CDR3 region has 15 residues. The germline V and J ends were trimmed by 7 bases and 0 bases, with 16 bases remaining between them. This chain's CDR3 is CASTLIDASSYEQYF. The CDR3, as DNA: TGTGCCAGCACCCTGATAGACGCGAGCTCCTACGAGCAGTACTTC.

This clonotype was detected once. The rearrangement links TRBV29-1 to TRBJ2-1, with 9 bases matching TRBD2. There are 14 residues in the CDR3. The trim removed 5 bases at V and 3 bases at J, leaving 5 bases unmatched. CDR1 is SQVTM, CDR2 ANQGSEA, per germline. The CDR3: CSVNLAGYYNEQFF. CDR3 nucleotide sequence: TGCAGCGTTAACCTAGCGGGGTACTACAATGAGCAGTTCTTC.

V is TRBV6-2 or TRBV6-3 and J is TRBJ2-1; 8 bases agree with TRBD1. This CDR3 has 16 residues. The trim removed 6 bases at V and 1 base at J, leaving 8 bases unmatched. CDR1 MNHEY and CDR2 SVGEGT come from the germline V gene. The CDR3 region is CASSQQGVGSYNEQFF. The CDR3 DNA reads TGTGCCAGCAGCCAACAGGGGGTTGGGTCCTACAATGAGCAGTTCTTC.

This clonotype was counted ten times or more. V and J are TRBV7-2 and TRBJ1-6, with 7 nucleotides matching TRBD1. In germline, CDR1 is SGHTA, CDR2 FQGNSA. Trimming removed 5 bases from V and 7 bases from J; junction bases left unmatched: 11. This CDR3 has 16 residues. CDR3 protein: CASSVGTGTENSPLHF. The CDR3, as DNA: TGTGCCAGCAGCGTGGGTACCGGGACAGAGAATTCACCCCTCCACTTT. Full variable domain (outside the CDR3, taken from reference TRBV7-2 and TRBJ1-6): GAGVSQSPSNKVTEKGKDVELRCDPISGHTALYWYRQSLGQGLEFLIYFQGNSAPDKSGLPSDRFSAERTGGSVSTLTIQRTQQEDSAVYLCASSVGTGTENSPLHFGNGTRLTVT.

The CDR3 spells CASSQDWGGFYEQYF. CDR3 coding DNA: TGCGCCAGCAGCCAAGATTGGGGGGGTTTCTACGAGCAGTACTTC. The chain employs TRBV4-3 and TRBJ2-7; TRBD2 matches 7 bases. The V gene's germline CDR1 is LGHNA and CDR2 YSLEER. V shed 0 bases and J 3 bases; nucleotides not matched to a gene: 5. The CDR3 is 15 residues long.

This chain links TRBV6-2 or TRBV6-3 with TRBJ2-5; TRBD2 aligns across 9 bases. The CDR3 spans 13 residues. The V gene's germline CDR1 is MNHEY and CDR2 SVGEGT. Unmatched junction bases numbered 5, after V lost 3 bases and J lost 9 bases. The CDR3 loop reads CASSYSGGAAQYF. CDR3 sequence (DNA): TGTGCCAGCAGTTATAGCGGGGGTGCGGCCCAGTACTTC.

The V gene is TRBV10-3, the J gene TRBJ2-5, with 12 bases that match TRBD2. The better agreement between TRBJ2-1 and the DNA end casts doubt on the J call. Germline V lookup: CDR1 ENHRY, CDR2 SYGVKD. This CDR3 contains 14 residues. The CDR3 sequence: CASALAGGGETQFF. In DNA form, the CDR3 reads TGTGCCAGCGCCCTAGCGGGGGGGGGAGAGACCCAGTTCTTC.

This clonotype was counted a few times. V is TRBV9 and J is TRBJ2-6; D may be TRBD1 (6 bases). The CDR3 sequence is 18 residues long. The germline gives CDR1 SGDLS, CDR2 YYNGEE. V was clipped by 4 bases and J by 0 bases, with 17 bases between them. The CDR3 coding sequence is TGTGCCAGCAGCACACGGGGCAGGGACATCTCTGGGGCCAACGTCCTGACTTTC. Amino acids: CASSTRGRDISGANVLTF.

This clonotype was counted at least ten times. In DNA, the CDR3 is TGTGCCAGCAGCTTAGCGGTTGAAGAGACCCAGTACTTC. Amino acids: CASSLAVEETQYF. The genes are TRBV7-2 and TRBJ2-5; D gene unclear. This CDR3 comprises 13 residues. CDR1 is SGHTA and CDR2 is FQGNSA in the germline V gene. The germline V and J ends were trimmed by 0 bases and 3 bases, with 5 bases remaining between them.

This clonotype occurred many times. The chain combines TRBV28 with TRBJ2-1; no clear D. There are 14 residues in the CDR3. V was cut by 11 bases and J by 0 bases, with 14 bases left in between. CDR1 is MDHEN and CDR2 is SYDVKM in the germline V gene. The CDR3 bases are TGTGCCTCTTGTTTCTGGGGCTCCTACAATGAGCAGTTCTTC. Translating it yields CASCFWGSYNEQFF.